The 23 T cell receptor beta chains below come from one sample, sequenced in a study of chemoradiotherapy in HPV16-positive cancers. The table came from immunoSEQ multiplex PCR; TCRdb's copy has only in-frame clones and leaves some out. The sample lists tens of thousands of clones, around three quarters occurring once. Sequences were derived from blood, sampled from a patient who underwent chemoradiotherapy. All receptors come from a human donor with HPV-associated anogenital cancer.

This sequence joins TRBV18 and TRBJ1-1; TRBD1 might be the D (5 bases). Deletions cut 0 bases from V and 1 base from J, with 9 bases between. Germline values: CDR1 KGHSH, CDR2 LQKENI. This CDR3 has 15 residues. The CDR3 region is CASSPPGGANTEAFF. Here the CDR3 DNA reads TGTGCCAGCTCACCACCAGGAGGGGCGAACACTGAAGCTTTCTTT.

The rearrangement joins TRBV9 to TRBJ2-2; 9 positions match TRBD1. V lost 4 bases to trimming and J lost 7 bases; unmatched junction nucleotides: 20. Germline V lookup: CDR1 SGDLS, CDR2 YYNGEE. The CDR3 loop spans 19 amino acids. CDR3 bases: TGTGCCAGCAGCCGGGACAGGGACCACGAGGGCTTAACGGACGGGGAGCTGTTTTTT. Its translation: CASSRDRDHEGLTDGELFF.

The chain has TRBV5-1 and TRBJ2-3; D gene ambiguous. The CDR3 is made up of 15 amino acids. Looked up from germline, CDR1 is SGHRS and CDR2 is YFSETQ. Trimming removed 0 bases from V and 0 bases from J, with 8 bases in between. CDR3 sequence (DNA): TGCGCCAGCAGCTTGGCTCCAGCTAGCACAGATACGCAGTATTTT. This encodes CASSLAPASTDTQYF. Full variable domain (outside the CDR3, taken from reference TRBV5-1 and TRBJ2-3): KAGVTQTPRYLIKTRGQQVTLSCSPISGHRSVSWYQQTPGQGLQFLFEYFSETQRNKGNFPGRFSGRQFSNSRSEMNVSTLELGDSALYLCASSLAPASTDTQYFGPGTRLTVL.

This chain connects TRBV7-7 to TRBJ2-1; 10 bases line up with TRBD2. In germline, CDR1 is SSHAT, CDR2 FNYEAQ (reference sequence). The trim removed 2 bases at V and 0 bases at J, leaving 7 bases unmatched. This CDR3 contains 18 residues. CDR3 region: CASSLYSGGTSSYNEQFF. DNA of the CDR3: TGTGCCAGCAGCTTATATAGCGGGGGGACTAGCTCCTACAATGAGCAGTTCTTC.

The chain recombines TRBV5-8 with TRBJ2-2, with D uncertain. This CDR3 is built from 14 residues. Trimming removed 2 bases from V and 2 bases from J, with 7 bases in between. CDR1 and CDR2 (germline): SGHTS, YDEGEE. The CDR3 nucleotides read TGTGCCAGCAGCTTACTACTAAACACCGGGGAGCTGTTTTTT. This translates into CASSLLLNTGELFF.

A word on this clone: The sample has other DNA sequences that encode this CDR3 too. The genes are TRBV18 and TRBJ2-3; D remains unclear. V was cut by 6 bases and J by 1 base, with 8 bases left in between. There are 13 residues in the CDR3. Germline V gene sequence: CDR1 KGHSH, CDR2 LQKENI. CDR3 nucleotides: TGTGCCAGCTCCCTACAAGGCACAGATACGCAGTATTTT. As protein: CASSLQGTDTQYF.

The rearrangement joins TRBV21-1 to TRBJ1-5. TRBV21-1 corresponds to a pseudogene. This CDR3 is 20 amino acids long. CDR3 bases: TGTGCCAGCAGCAAAAGGGCCTGGAGGGACATCAAGGTTCGGGGTCAGCCCCAGCATTTT. Protein product: CASSKRAWRDIKVRGQPQHF.

The chain uses TRBV19 and TRBJ2-3, with 8 bases matching TRBD1. The germline gives CDR1 LNHDA, CDR2 SQIVND (reference sequence). This CDR3 is built from 16 residues. V gave up 1 base and J gave up 3 bases; unmatched junction bases: 6. The CDR3 sequence: CASSIGTGFRTDTQYF. CDR3 DNA sequence: TGTGCCAGTAGTATAGGGACAGGGTTTAGGACAGATACGCAGTATTTT.

V and J are TRBV5-4 and TRBJ2-6; D unresolved. Germline V CDR1 and CDR2: SGHNT, YYREEE (reference sequence). This CDR3 has 16 amino acids. The V end was cut by 0 bases, the J end by 0 bases, with 7 bases between. The CDR3 bases are TGTGCCAGCAGCTTGGACAGCCTCTCTGGGGCCAACGTCCTGACTTTC. Protein: CASSLDSLSGANVLTF.

The rearrangement joins TRBV19 to TRBJ2-5, with D tentatively TRBD2 (6 bases). Germline lookup yields CDR1 LNHDA and CDR2 SQIVND (reference sequence). The CDR3 has 13 amino acids. V lost 10 bases to trimming and J lost 5 bases, with 17 bases between them. This CDR3 is CATQGLPGETQYF. For the CDR3, the DNA is TGTGCCACCCAGGGACTGCCCGGGGAGACCCAGTACTTC.

This clone was picked up a small number of times. V and J are TRBV6-1 and TRBJ1-2; no firm D call. CDR3 length: 12 amino acids. The V gene lost 11 bases and the J gene lost 5 bases, with 15 bases spanning the gap. Germline V gives CDR1 MNHNS, CDR2 SASEGT. CDR3 loop: CASHRTTYGYTF. CDR3 coding DNA: TGTGCCTCGCACAGAACCACATATGGCTACACCTTC.

There are a few counts of this clone. The rearrangement uses TRBV2 and TRBJ1-6; D is unclear. V gave up 3 bases and J gave up 1 base, with 7 bases separating them. Germline lookup yields CDR1 SNHLY and CDR2 FYNNEI. The CDR3 covers 15 residues. DNA of the CDR3: TGTGCCAGCAGTGAGGCGGGATCCTATAATTCACCCCTCCACTTT. Its translation is CASSEAGSYNSPLHF.

The chain couples TRBV6-4 to TRBJ2-3; TRBD2 agrees at 14 bases. CDR3 length equals 15 residues. CDR1 is MRHNA, CDR2 SNTAGT, per germline. V lost 6 bases to trimming and J lost 4 bases; unmatched junction nucleotides: 3. The CDR3 sequence is CASSGLAGGPDTQYF. Written as DNA, the CDR3 is TGTGCCAGCAGCGGACTAGCGGGGGGACCAGATACGCAGTATTTT.

The chain is built from TRBV2 and TRBJ2-1, with 9 bases that match TRBD1. Germline V gives CDR1 SNHLY, CDR2 FYNNEI. Unmatched junction bases numbered 11, after V lost 6 bases and J lost 5 bases. The length of the CDR3 is 16 residues. In nucleotides, the CDR3 is TGTGCCAGCAGAGTCCCACAGGGGGCGGTCGACAATGAGCAGTTCTTC. Its translation: CASRVPQGAVDNEQFF.

The chain uses TRBV5-4 and TRBJ2-3, with TRBD2 identical over 13 bases. The ends lost 2 bases at V and 0 bases at J; junction bases unmatched: 6. Germline CDR1 SGHNT, CDR2 YYREEE (reference sequence). The CDR3 consists of 18 residues. For the CDR3, the DNA is TGTGCCAGCAGCTTCCGACTAGCGGGGGGCAGGAGCACAGATACGCAGTATTTT. Its protein is CASSFRLAGGRSTDTQYF.

The rearrangement joins TRBV6-5 to TRBJ1-1; D not certain. Trimming took 5 bases from V and 2 from J, leaving 6 bases between them. The germline CDR1 and CDR2 sequences are MNHEY and SVGAGI. This CDR3 is built from 12 residues. CDR3 residues: CASSTLNTEAFF. CDR3 bases: TGTGCCAGCAGTACCTTAAACACTGAAGCTTTCTTT.

In DNA, the CDR3 is TGTGCCAGCAGTTTCGTGGGCGGGGGCACTGAAGCTTTCTTT. It yields the protein CASSFVGGGTEAFF. The chain joins TRBV27 to TRBJ1-1; D may be TRBD1 (5 bases). Germline lookup yields CDR1 MNHEY and CDR2 SMNVEV (reference sequence). The CDR3 consists of 14 residues. The V and J ends lost 3 bases and 4 bases respectively, with 12 bases between them.

The chain has TRBV20-1 and TRBJ2-7; D might be TRBD1 (6 bases). There are 11 residues in the CDR3. Germline CDR1 DFQATT, CDR2 SNEGSKA (reference sequence). V lost 5 bases and J lost 6, with 11 bases in between. CDR3 protein: CSADDRSEQYF. CDR3 nucleotides: TGCAGTGCTGATGACAGGTCCGAGCAGTACTTC.

The CDR3: CASSLSLASTGELFF. DNA for the CDR3: TGCGCCAGCAGCTTGTCGCTAGCGAGCACCGGGGAGCTGTTTTTT. This chain uses TRBV5-1 with TRBJ2-2, with D possibly TRBD2 on 6 matching bases. This CDR3 spans 15 amino acids. Germline lookup yields CDR1 SGHRS and CDR2 YFSETQ. The ends were cut back, 1 base at V and 4 bases at J, with 11 bases in the middle.

The V gene is TRBV19, the J gene TRBJ1-5, with 12 bases aligning to TRBD1. The CDR3 totals 17 residues. Trimming took 0 bases from V and 7 from J; bases not matched to a gene: 7. In germline, CDR1 is LNHDA, CDR2 SQIVND (reference sequence). CDR3 DNA: TGTGCCAGTAGTATAGAGGGACAGGGGGCCTTCGGGCAGCCCCAGCATTTT. Translating gives CASSIEGQGAFGQPQHF.

This chain links TRBV5-1 with TRBJ1-6, with D possibly TRBD1 on 6 matching bases. CDR3 length equals 13 residues. V shed 4 bases and J shed 7 bases, with 9 bases lying between them. The germline gives CDR1 SGHRS, CDR2 YFSETQ. The CDR3 DNA follows: TGCGCCAGCAGCCAGGACAGCAATTCACCCCTCCACTTT. Encoded protein: CASSQDSNSPLHF.

The V gene is TRBV6-1, the J gene TRBJ1-2; 9 nucleotides line up with TRBD1. Germline loops: CDR1 MNHNS, CDR2 SASEGT. The CDR3 covers 15 residues. The ends lost 1 base at V and 4 bases at J; junction bases unmatched: 4. DNA of the CDR3: TGTGCCAGCAGTGAAGAAGGGACAGGGATCTATGGCTACACCTTC. This encodes CASSEEGTGIYGYTF.

This clone has more than one count but fewer than ten. Written as DNA, the CDR3 is TGTGCCAGCAGCACTGGGGCAGGGCGTACGTGGGAGCAGTACTTC. Residues: CASSTGAGRTWEQYF. The V and J genes are TRBV9 and TRBJ2-7; possible D gene TRBD1, 5 bases. Trimming removed 4 bases at V and 7 bases at J, with 21 bases between. The CDR3 has 15 residues. Germline lookup yields CDR1 SGDLS and CDR2 YYNGEE.